This T cell receptor (beta chain) originates from a study of blood T cell repertoires in COVID-19. The CDR3 is made up of 13 amino acids. Germline V gene sequence: CDR1 SSHAT, CDR2 FNYEAQ (reference sequence). Profiled with immunoSEQ multiplex PCR; TCRdb holds only in-frame clones, not every one. The sample includes roughly 74,000 clones, roughly 81% of them seen just once. Concerning this clone: The junction shows a germline mismatch at one end, possibly a read error.

The sample was peripheral blood. The clonotype comes from a man aged 65 to 79 with acute or convalescent COVID-19. The chain couples TRBV7-7 to TRBJ2-3, with D hard to call. The CDR3 is CASSLTLRDTQYF. Written as DNA, the CDR3 is TGTGCTAGCAGCTTAACCCTCCGGGATACGCAGTATTTT.